This TCR beta chain was recorded in a study of CDR3 diversity in severe acne. The V and J ends lost 4 bases and 11 bases respectively, with 11 bases between them. The CDR3 has 11 residues. Germline loops: CDR1 MNHNS, CDR2 SASEGT. TCRdb ran MiXCR on the PCR reads and lists one entry per CDR3 protein. This sample yields under 100,000 distinct CDR3 sequences, of which 45% to 55% are seen a single time; about 9.4% belongs to the top ten. This clonotype was counted between two and nine times. The sample comprised blood. The receptor's source is a male donor in good health, serving as a control. The chain joins TRBV6-1 to TRBJ1-2; TRBD1 might be the D (5 bases). This chain's CDR3 is CASSGPGGYTF. As DNA, the CDR3 is TGTGCCAGCAGTGGGCCCGGGGGGTACACCTTC.